These 17 T cell receptor beta chains originate from one sample sequenced in a study of human T cells and chemical hapten exposure. Using its own MiXCR run on the RACE reads, TCRdb lists one record per CDR3 protein. The sample comprises about 30,000 distinct CDR3 sequences, approximately 5.5% of which are singletons, and about 13% rests with the top ten. Time point described: healthy volunteer bleed at 6 weeks. Total RNA extraction was carried out from unfractionated whole blood. Sequencing used whole blood. These receptors were obtained from a human donor in good health. Some clones in this sample may be carry-over from other donors' samples.

This clonotype was seen repeatedly, ten times or more. The V and J genes are TRBV5-4 and TRBJ2-4, with 8 nucleotides matching TRBD1. The CDR3 has 13 amino acids. The germline CDR1 and CDR2 sequences are SGHNT and YYREEE (reference sequence). With V trimmed by 4 bases and J by 8 bases, 5 bases remained unmatched. The CDR3 region has the DNA TGTGCCAGCAGCCCCCGACAGGGGTACATTCAGTACTTC. Translation: CASSPRQGYIQYF. The full variable domain, completed using reference TRBV5-4 and TRBJ2-4, is ETGVTQSPTHLIKTRGQQVTLRCSSQSGHNTVSWYQQALGQGPQFIFQYYREEENGRGNFPPRFSGLQFPNYSSELNVNALELDDSALYLCASSPRQGYIQYFGAGTRLSVL.

This clonotype was found a few times. This chain uses TRBV20-1 with TRBJ1-2; D is unresolved. V dropped 3 bases and J dropped 4 bases, with 12 bases sitting between them. CDR1 is DFQATT, CDR2 SNEGSKA, per germline (reference sequence). The CDR3 is 13 amino acids. The CDR3 DNA reads TGCAGTGCTAGTATCCCGGTTATCTATGGCTACACCTTC. The encoded protein is CSASIPVIYGYTF.

Ten or more counts support this clonotype. V gene TRBV12-3 or TRBV12-4 combines with J gene TRBJ2-5; 7 nucleotides match TRBD2. The CDR3 has 13 residues. Germline trimming cut 7 bases from V and 7 bases from J; bases unmatched to any gene: 9. In DNA form, the CDR3 reads TGTGCCAGCACCCCTGGACTAGGAGGGACCCAGTACTTC. Translating gives CASTPGLGGTQYF.

The chain couples TRBV7-2 to TRBJ2-3; TRBD2 might be the D (6 bases). Germline CDR1 SGHTA, CDR2 FQGNSA. V dropped 5 bases and J dropped 3 bases, with 9 bases sitting between them. The CDR3 sequence is 13 residues long. CDR3 DNA: TGTGCCAGCAGCGAGACTAGTACAGATACGCAGTATTTT. As protein: CASSETSTDTQYF.

This sequence joins TRBV7-9 and TRBJ2-7; D may be TRBD1 (7 bases). The CDR3 extends over 14 amino acids. Germline CDR1 and CDR2: SEHNR and FQNEAQ (reference sequence). V shed 4 bases and J shed 7 bases, with 17 bases lying between them. CDR3 DNA sequence: TGTGCCAGCAGCTGGGCAGGGGGGACGGGGGAGCAGTACTTC. Its protein is CASSWAGGTGEQYF.

Ten or more counts support this clonotype. The V and J genes are TRBV20-1 and TRBJ2-5, with 12 nucleotides matching TRBD2. CDR1 is DFQATT, CDR2 SNEGSKA, per germline (reference sequence). V was pared by 1 base and J by 1 base, with 7 bases of the junction left unmatched. The CDR3 contains 17 residues. In DNA, the CDR3 is TGCAGTGCTAGAGTGACTAGCGGGAGTCACCCCCAAGAGACCCAGTACTTC. Amino acid sequence: CSARVTSGSHPQETQYF.

In this sample, this clonotype turned up a few times. V is TRBV18 and J is TRBJ2-7; 8 bases fit TRBD1. CDR3 length: 16 amino acids. CDR1 is KGHSH and CDR2 is LQKENI in the germline V gene. Trimming took 0 bases from V and 4 from J; bases not matched to a gene: 8. CDR3 in amino acids: CASSPPGSQGAYEQYF. CDR3 sequence (DNA): TGTGCCAGCTCACCACCCGGATCTCAGGGGGCGTACGAGCAGTACTTC.

This clonotype was observed at least ten times. The chain employs TRBV7-2 and TRBJ2-7; 9 nucleotides line up with TRBD2. CDR1 is SGHTA, CDR2 FQGNSA, per germline. With V trimmed by 5 bases and J by 5 bases, 4 bases remained unmatched. The CDR3 has 13 residues. CDR3 nucleotide sequence: TGTGCCAGCAGCCCACAGCGGGAGGACGAGCAGTACTTC. It is translated as CASSPQREDEQYF. Drawing the rest from reference TRBV7-2 and TRBJ2-7, the complete variable domain is GAGVSQSPSNKVTEKGKDVELRCDPISGHTALYWYRQSLGQGLEFLIYFQGNSAPDKSGLPSDRFSAERTGGSVSTLTIQRTQQEDSAVYLCASSPQREDEQYFGPGTRLTVT.

This clonotype was counted many times. The rearrangement links TRBV20-1 to TRBJ2-4; either TRBD1 or TRBD2 may fit D (5 bases each). Deletions cut 0 bases from V and 7 bases from J, with 16 bases between. Germline V lookup: CDR1 DFQATT, CDR2 SNEGSKA (reference sequence). CDR3 length equals 15 residues. The chain's CDR3 is CSARDSGAASNIQYF. The CDR3 DNA sequence: TGCAGTGCTAGAGATTCCGGGGCCGCGTCCAACATTCAGTACTTC.

Ten or more counts support this clonotype. This sequence joins TRBV2 and TRBJ2-1; unclear D gene. Deletions cut 5 bases from V and 4 bases from J, with 12 bases between. CDR1 and CDR2 from the germline V gene are SNHLY and FYNNEI. The CDR3 sequence is 14 residues long. Here the CDR3 DNA reads TGTGCCAGCAGTCCTATGACACCTTACAATGAGCAGTTCTTC. Protein: CASSPMTPYNEQFF.

This clonotype was counted ten times or more. This rearrangement joins TRBV28 to TRBJ2-1; possibly TRBD1 for D (5 bases). CDR3 length equals 14 residues. CDR1 and CDR2 (germline): MDHEN, SYDVKM. V shed 6 bases and J shed 6 bases, with 15 bases lying between them. DNA for the CDR3: TGTGCCAGCAGCCGGACACCCATCCTCAATGAGCAGTTCTTC. It is translated as CASSRTPILNEQFF.

This sequence joins TRBV4-1 and TRBJ1-4; D is uncertain. The V end was cut by 4 bases, the J end by 8 bases, with 11 bases between. This CDR3 is 13 amino acids long. In germline, CDR1 is MGHRA, CDR2 YSYEKL. This CDR3 is CASSLGVLEKLFF. CDR3 DNA sequence: TGCGCCAGCAGCCTGGGTGTGTTGGAAAAACTGTTTTTT.

Note on this clonotype: A much larger clone lies a single base off, so this may be a read error. The CDR3 spells CTSSSQQGATTDTQYF. CDR3 bases: TGCACCAGCAGCTCACAACAGGGGGCAACGACAGATACGCAGTATTTT. The V and J genes are TRBV5-1 and TRBJ2-3; TRBD1 aligns across 9 bases. The CDR3 sequence is 16 residues long. The germline V gene has CDR1 SGHRS and CDR2 YFSETQ.

In this sample, this clonotype is medium-sized. The chain carries TRBV29-1 and TRBJ2-7, with 8 bases matching TRBD1. The CDR3 runs to 12 residues. Germline lookup yields CDR1 SQVTM and CDR2 ANQGSEA. J lost 9 bases, V lost 4 bases, and 8 bases had no gene match. The CDR3 spells CSVGQGSVGQYF. Here the CDR3 DNA reads TGCAGCGTTGGACAGGGGAGTGTCGGGCAGTACTTC.

CDR3 amino acids: CASSLGGGRVMNTEAFF. CDR3 bases: TGTGCCAGCAGCTTAGGAGGGGGACGGGTTATGAACACTGAAGCTTTCTTT. The chain employs TRBV7-2 and TRBJ1-1; possibly TRBD1 for D (6 bases). V was cut by 1 base and J by 0 bases, with 15 bases left in between. The V gene's germline CDR1 is SGHTA and CDR2 FQGNSA. The CDR3 length is 17 residues.

This clonotype was recorded at least ten times. The chain uses TRBV15 and TRBJ2-1; TRBD1 matches 8 bases. The CDR3 extends over 15 amino acids. Germline CDR1 reads LNHNV; CDR2 reads YYDKDF (reference sequence). J was trimmed by 2 bases and V by 5 bases; bases with no gene match: 5. CDR3 coding DNA: TGTGCCACCAGCGGTCGACAGGGGACCTACAATGAGCAGTTCTTC. This translates into CATSGRQGTYNEQFF. Drawing the rest from reference TRBV15 and TRBJ2-1, the complete variable domain is DAMVIQNPRYQVTQFGKPVTLSCSQTLNHNVMYWYQQKSSQAPKLLFHYYDKDFNNEADTPDNFQSRRPNTSFCFLDIRSPGLGDTAMYLCATSGRQGTYNEQFFGPGTRLTVL.

This clonotype is labeled medium-sized (0.01 to 0.1%). The chain uses TRBV7-2 and TRBJ1-4, with 8 bases fitting TRBD1. This CDR3 has 15 residues. The trim removed 2 bases at V and 4 bases at J, leaving 3 bases unmatched. Germline CDR1 SGHTA, CDR2 FQGNSA. CDR3 in amino acids: CASSLTGGFNEKLFF. CDR3 sequence (DNA): TGTGCCAGCAGCTTAACAGGGGGGTTTAATGAAAAACTGTTTTTT.